Listed below are T cell receptor beta chains from one sample, sequenced in a study of long-term antiretroviral therapy in people with HIV. Profiled with immunoSEQ multiplex PCR; TCRdb holds only in-frame clones, not every one. The table shows about 39,000 clones, with 86% occurring only once. The sample was unsorted PBMCs, taken 1.2 years after starting antiretroviral therapy. Receptors were obtained from a woman aged 45-60 years with HIV. Each CDR3 is given with its conserved first and last residue. Each record gives: V gene, CDR3 length, D gene, J gene, clone size, CDR3 DNA, CDR3 protein. D genes are given only for firm matches. Part of the rows lack a size; the others show once, few, many or a class for expanded clones.

TRBV2	14	-	TRBJ2-3	-	TGTGCCAGCCGTAGCGGATCTAGCACAGATACGCAGTATTTT	CASRSGSSTDTQYF
TRBV4-1	13	-	TRBJ1-2	few	TGCGCCAGCAGCCAACCCCAACGGCATGGCTACACCTTC	CASSQPQRHGYTF
TRBV19	13	-	TRBJ1-2	few	TGTGCCAGTACTCAGAACTCTAACTATGGCTACACCTTC	CASTQNSNYGYTF
TRBV21-1	11	-	TRBJ2-7	-	TGTGCCAGCAGCAATTTTGTCGTCACTATTTTC	CASSNFVVTIF
TRBV6-5	14	TRBD1	TRBJ1-6	-	TGTGCCAGCAAAACAGGGGGGGAGGATTCACCCCTCCACTTT	CASKTGGEDSPLHF
TRBV7-9	10	TRBD1	TRBJ2-1	-	TGTGCCAGCGGGGGACAGGAGCAGTTCTTC	CASGGQEQFF
TRBV11-2	16	-	TRBJ2-3	-	TGTGCCAGCAGCCAACTAAGGGGGAGCCGGGGAAATACGCAGTATTTT	CASSQLRGSRGNTQYF
TRBV7-2	16	-	TRBJ2-3	-	TGTGCCAGCAGCTTTCCACCAGGGTTAAGCACAGATACGCAGTATTTT	CASSFPPGLSTDTQYF
TRBV19	14	TRBD1	TRBJ2-5	-	TGTGCCAGTAGTACCGGGACAGGGGGAGAGACCCAGTACTTC	CASSTGTGGETQYF
TRBV5-4	17	TRBD2	TRBJ2-2	-	TGTGCCAGCAGCCAAGCGGGACTAGCGGGGGTTGGCGGGGAGCTGTTTTTT	CASSQAGLAGVGGELFF
TRBV27	14	-	TRBJ1-1	-	TGTGCCAGCATGATCGGGGGAGTGAACACTGAAGCTTTCTTT	CASMIGGVNTEAFF
TRBV19	12	-	TRBJ1-2	-	TGTGCCAGCGCAGGCAGGGACTATGGCTACACCTTC	CASAGRDYGYTF
TRBV4-2	14	-	TRBJ1-2	-	TGTGCCAGCAGCCAAGGGGGGGCCTACTATGGCTACACCTTC	CASSQGGAYYGYTF
TRBV5-5	15	TRBD1	TRBJ1-6	-	TGTGCCAGCAGCTTGGCCGGGACAGGGCATTCACCCCTCCACTTT	CASSLAGTGHSPLHF
TRBV5-1	12	-	TRBJ2-3	-	TGCGCCAGCAGCCAAAAATCAGATACGCAGTATTTT	CASSQKSDTQYF
TRBV2	13	-	TRBJ1-2	-	TGTGCCAGCACCCTAGGGGGGTTCTATGGCTACACCTTC	CASTLGGFYGYTF
TRBV11-2	12	-	TRBJ2-7	-	TGTGCCAGCAGCTTAGTATCCTACGAGCAGTACTTC	CASSLVSYEQYF
TRBV15	15	TRBD1	TRBJ1-2	-	TGTGCCACCAGCAGGGACACAGGGGGCGGAGATGGCTACACCTTC	CATSRDTGGGDGYTF
TRBV19	13	-	TRBJ2-3	once	TGTGCCAGTAGTCGACAACGCACAGATACGCAGTATTTT	CASSRQRTDTQYF
TRBV7-9	11	-	TRBJ2-2	-	TGTGCCAGCAGCTTAGATCGTGAGCTGTTTTTT	CASSLDRELFF
TRBV29-1	14	-	TRBJ2-7	-	TGCAGCGTTGGACAGGGAGGGACCTCCTACGAGCAGTACTTC	CSVGQGGTSYEQYF
TRBV23-1	20	TRBD1	TRBJ1-5	-	TGCGCCAGCAGTTCTGACAAACGAAGGGACAGGGCAACATCGGATCAGCCCCAGCATTTT	CASSSDKRRDRATSDQPQHF
TRBV30	13	-	TRBJ2-2	-	TGTGCCTGGACAGGGTGGAACACCGGGGAGCTGTTTTTT	CAWTGWNTGELFF
TRBV19	12	-	TRBJ1-1	-	TGTGCCAGTAGGACTGGGGACACTGAAGCTTTCTTT	CASRTGDTEAFF
TRBV19	13	TRBD1	TRBJ1-1	-	TGTGCCAGTAGTTCAGGGGGCGTGACTGAAGCTTTCTTT	CASSSGGVTEAFF
TRBV7-9	12	-	TRBJ2-1	-	TGTGCCAGCAGCTTAAGGGGACCGACGCAGTTCTTC	CASSLRGPTQFF
TRBV11-2	18	-	TRBJ1-2	-	TGTGCCAGCAGCTTTAGCAAGGCCCCAGGGAACTTTGTCTATGGCTACACCTTC	CASSFSKAPGNFVYGYTF
TRBV5-6	15	TRBD2	TRBJ2-1	-	TGTGCCAGCAGCGAGGGACTAGCGGGGGGAAGTGAGCAGTTCTTC	CASSEGLAGGSEQFF
TRBV6-6	16	-	TRBJ1-2	-	TGTGCCAGCAGTTACTCGAGGGACACCGCTAACTATGGCTACACCTTC	CASSYSRDTANYGYTF
TRBV5-5	15	-	TRBJ2-2	once	TGTGCCAGCAGCTTGTTTAACAGCAACACCGGGGAGCTGTTTTTT	CASSLFNSNTGELFF
TRBV11-2	13	-	TRBJ2-7	-	TGTGCCAGCAGCCCCCGGAGGGGGGACGAGCAGTACTTC	CASSPRRGDEQYF
TRBV5-1	14	-	TRBJ1-6	-	TGCGCCAGCAGCCCCGGACAGCCAAATTCACCCCTCCACTTT	CASSPGQPNSPLHF
TRBV6-5	15	-	TRBJ1-1	-	TGTGCCAGCAGTTACTCGAATGGGCTGAACACTGAAGCTTTCTTT	CASSYSNGLNTEAFF
TRBV29-1	12	-	TRBJ2-3	-	TGCAGCGCGGCGACAGGTACAGATACGCAGTATTTT	CSAATGTDTQYF
TRBV6-5	14	TRBD2	TRBJ2-3	-	TGTGCCAGCAAAAGCGGGGGGGCATCAGATACGCAGTATTTT	CASKSGGASDTQYF
TRBV29-1	14	TRBD1	TRBJ1-2	-	TGCAGCGACCTCCGGGACAGGGGTGGGAATGGCTACACCTTC	CSDLRDRGGNGYTF
TRBV6-5	15	TRBD2	TRBJ2-3	-	TGTGCCAGCAGTCGCAGGACTAGCGGGACAGATACGCAGTATTTT	CASSRRTSGTDTQYF
TRBV6-6	14	-	TRBJ1-1	-	TGTGCCAGCAGTTACTCTGGCAGGGGAACTGAAGCTTTCTTT	CASSYSGRGTEAFF
TRBV5-4	14	TRBD1	TRBJ1-6	-	TGTGCCAGCAGCTCCGACAGGGGAAATTCACCCCTCCACTTT	CASSSDRGNSPLHF
TRBV19	15	-	TRBJ1-5	-	TGTGCCAGTAGTATTGGGCCAACCAGCAATCAGCCCCAGCATTTT	CASSIGPTSNQPQHF
TRBV19	15	TRBD1	TRBJ2-3	-	TGTGCCAGTAGTTCGCGACAGGGGCGGTGGGATACGCAGTATTTT	CASSSRQGRWDTQYF
TRBV6-1	15	TRBD2	TRBJ2-2	-	TGTGCCAGCAGTCCTGGACTAGTAGGCACCGGGGAGCTGTTTTTT	CASSPGLVGTGELFF
TRBV9	14	-	TRBJ1-1	-	TGTGCCAGCAGCGTACTTGGATCCCACACTGAAGCTTTCTTT	CASSVLGSHTEAFF
TRBV19	16	-	TRBJ1-5	-	TGTGCCAGTAGTCTAGCGACTCGGGGGCCTAATCAGCCCCAGCATTTT	CASSLATRGPNQPQHF
TRBV30	19	-	TRBJ1-3	once	TGTGCCTGGAGTGTACGGGGGATGAAGCCGGGTCTCTCTGGAAACACCATATATTTT	CAWSVRGMKPGLSGNTIYF
TRBV7-6	13	-	TRBJ2-3	-	TGTGCCAGCAGCTTAACGGGCACAGATACGCAGTATTTT	CASSLTGTDTQYF
TRBV5-1	16	TRBD1	TRBJ2-3	-	TGCGCCAGCAGCTTTTCAGGGGGCCGTCCGGGAGATACGCAGTATTTT	CASSFSGGRPGDTQYF
TRBV2	17	TRBD2	TRBJ2-3	-	TGTGCCAGCAGTTCCCGGACTAGCGGGGTGTTAACAGATACGCAGTATTTT	CASSSRTSGVLTDTQYF
TRBV19	18	-	TRBJ2-4	-	TGTGCCAGTAGTATGAGCCCCGGCAGGGCCCTAGCCAAAAACATTCAGTACTTC	CASSMSPGRALAKNIQYF
TRBV7-9	11	-	TRBJ1-1	-	TGTGCCAGCATCATGAACACTGAAGCTTTCTTT	CASIMNTEAFF